This T cell receptor beta chain was identified in a study of cytomegalovirus exposure and HLA in healthy donors. This CDR3 is 15 amino acids long. CDR1 is SEHNR and CDR2 is FQNEAQ in the germline V gene (reference sequence). The ends lost 4 bases at V and 2 bases at J; junction bases unmatched: 5. Primers for the PCR totalled 60 Vbeta and 13 Jbeta. Using immunoSEQ multiplex PCR, the repertoire was profiled, and TCRdb retains in-frame clones only, with some absent. The table has over 90,000 clones, approximately 79% seen once. V gene TRBV7-9 combines with J gene TRBJ2-3; 8 nucleotides agree with TRBD2. Sequenced input: PBMCs. This clonotype originated in a woman in her fifties or sixties in good health and CMV-seropositive. This chain's CDR3 is CASSSIAGLTDTQYF. CDR3 DNA sequence: TGTGCCAGCAGCTCCATAGCGGGACTCACAGATACGCAGTATTTT.